This passage covers 30 T cell receptor beta chains from one sample sequenced in a study of T-cell memory formation after mild COVID-19. TCRdb redid the calling of the 5' RACE reads with MiXCR, one entry per CDR3 protein. This sample yields hundreds of thousands of distinct CDR3 sequences, of which approximately 15% are seen a single time; about a fifth belongs to the top ten. Sequenced sample: PBMCs or a T cell subset sorted from them (not recorded which). The receptors originated from a man aged 18-30 years who had mild COVID-19 (a few samples of this study predate the infection). Cell type and time point are not known.

The chain combines TRBV11-2 with TRBJ2-3; 9 nucleotides align to TRBD1. Germline-derived CDR1 and CDR2 are SGHAT and FQNNGV. V shed 5 bases and J 4 bases; nucleotides not matched to a gene: 7. This CDR3 region has 15 residues. The CDR3 is CASSHYRGPPDTQYF. The CDR3 nucleotides are TGTGCCAGCAGCCACTACAGGGGGCCCCCAGATACGCAGTATTTT.

The chain couples TRBV10-3 to TRBJ2-1, with TRBD1 matching 9 bases. Germline CDR1 is ENHRY and CDR2 is SYGVKD. The trim removed 6 bases at V and 0 bases at J, leaving 0 bases unmatched. The CDR3 spans 14 residues. This CDR3 reads CAIRGQGSYNEQFF. Here the CDR3 DNA reads TGTGCCATCAGGGGACAGGGCTCCTACAATGAGCAGTTCTTC.

This clonotype was seen only a few times. V usage is TRBV9 and J usage is TRBJ1-4, with D hard to call. Trimming removed 4 bases at V and 6 bases at J, with 13 bases between. The germline V gene has CDR1 SGDLS and CDR2 YYNGEE. The length of the CDR3 is 14 residues. The CDR3 spells CASSISLGDEKLFF. CDR3 sequence (DNA): TGTGCCAGCAGCATCTCGTTGGGAGATGAAAAACTGTTTTTT.

This clonotype was counted a few times. The V gene is TRBV5-1, the J gene TRBJ2-5, with D perhaps TRBD1 (5 bases). The CDR3 extends over 14 amino acids. The V gene lost 0 bases and the J gene lost 9 bases, with 15 bases spanning the gap. CDR1 SGHRS and CDR2 YFSETQ come from the germline V gene. The CDR3 protein is CASSLASVLGPQYF. As DNA, the CDR3 is TGCGCCAGCAGCTTGGCATCTGTCTTGGGGCCCCAGTACTTC.

This chain connects TRBV4-1 to TRBJ1-4; the D gene is possibly TRBD1 (5 bases). Germline V gene data show CDR1 as MGHRA and CDR2 as YSYEKL. V was clipped by 4 bases and J by 6 bases, with 18 bases between them. This CDR3 has 16 residues. CDR3 sequence reads: CASSRTNQGRYEKLFF. The CDR3 bases are TGCGCCAGCAGCCGGACGAATCAGGGCCGGTATGAAAAACTGTTTTTT.

The chain couples TRBV6-5 to TRBJ2-1, with TRBD1 as a possible D gene (6 bases). Germline V lookup: CDR1 MNHEY, CDR2 SVGAGI. V was cut by 7 bases and J by 2 bases, with 15 bases left in between. The CDR3 consists of 15 residues. The CDR3 DNA sequence: TGTGCCAGCACAATCGGTAGGGGGACCTACAATGAGCAGTTCTTC. Encoded protein: CASTIGRGTYNEQFF.

The chain couples TRBV5-1 to TRBJ2-1; 7 bases match TRBD1. Germline values: CDR1 SGHRS, CDR2 YFSETQ. The CDR3 is made up of 15 amino acids. Unmatched junction bases numbered 9, after V lost 4 bases and J lost 5 bases. The CDR3: CASSPFPGQNNEQFF. The CDR3 coding sequence is TGCGCCAGCAGCCCGTTCCCGGGACAGAACAATGAGCAGTTCTTC.

The gene calls are TRBV4-3 and TRBJ2-2, with 10 bases matching TRBD2. Germline CDR1 is LGHNA and CDR2 is YSLEER. The CDR3 is 19 amino acids. Unmatched junction bases numbered 10, after V lost 1 base and J lost 2 bases. The CDR3: CASSQARGSGGINTGELFF. In nucleotides, the CDR3 is TGCGCCAGCAGCCAAGCCCGAGGTAGCGGGGGGATCAACACCGGGGAGCTGTTTTTT.

This clonotype was counted between two and nine times. The chain couples TRBV7-6 to TRBJ2-1; D is undetermined. The CDR3 covers 17 residues. The V end lost 0 bases, the J end lost 0 bases, and 12 bases lay between the germline ends. Germline loops: CDR1 SGHVS, CDR2 FNYEAQ. This CDR3 reads CASSLAWAVSSYNEQFF. The CDR3 DNA reads TGTGCCAGCAGCTTAGCCTGGGCAGTAAGCTCCTACAATGAGCAGTTCTTC.

This chain joins TRBV6-5 and TRBJ2-1; D is perhaps TRBD1 or TRBD2 (5 bases each). The CDR3 extends over 13 amino acids. Trimming removed 10 bases at V and 9 bases at J, with 19 bases between. Looked up from germline, CDR1 is MNHEY and CDR2 is SVGAGI. CDR3 DNA sequence: TGTGCCACAAACTTAGCGTCCGGGACTGAGCAGTTCTTC. Translating gives CATNLASGTEQFF.

The chain links TRBV2 to TRBJ2-1; either TRBD1 or TRBD2 may supply D (5 bases each). Germline CDR1 and CDR2: SNHLY and FYNNEI. The CDR3 has 14 amino acids. Trimming stripped 4 bases from V and 4 bases from J, with 11 bases between. The CDR3, as DNA: TGTGCCAGCAGTGCTGACGGGGCTTACAATGAGCAGTTCTTC. This sequence encodes CASSADGAYNEQFF.

The V gene is TRBV20-1, the J gene TRBJ1-4; possible D gene TRBD1, 5 bases. The CDR3 consists of 15 residues. V was shortened by 5 bases and J by 6 bases, with 19 bases between the two germline ends. Germline V gene sequence: CDR1 DFQATT, CDR2 SNEGSKA (reference sequence). In DNA form, the CDR3 reads TGCAGTGCTCCAGACCACGGGGGTAGGCATGAAAAACTGTTTTTT. This encodes CSAPDHGGRHEKLFF.

The J gene is TRBJ2-7, the V gene TRBV7-2; D might be TRBD2 (6 bases). Trimming removed 2 bases at V and 5 bases at J, with 25 bases between. The CDR3 runs 18 residues. Germline values: CDR1 SGHTA, CDR2 FQGNSA. CDR3 loop: CASSLPGDGGRRIDEQYF. CDR3 bases: TGTGCCAGCAGCTTACCGGGGGACGGTGGAAGAAGAATCGACGAGCAGTACTTC.

V gene TRBV7-9 combines with J gene TRBJ1-3; D gene ambiguous. In germline, CDR1 is SEHNR, CDR2 FQNEAQ (reference sequence). The CDR3 totals 13 residues. Trimming removed 5 bases from V and 4 bases from J, with 9 bases in between. The CDR3 protein is CASSASGGNTIYF. The CDR3 DNA is TGTGCCAGCAGCGCTTCAGGAGGAAACACCATATATTTT.

V gene TRBV20-1 combines with J gene TRBJ2-3; 8 bases line up with TRBD1. The V segment lost 4 bases and the J segment 0 bases; nucleotides outside the gene matches: 9. The CDR3 is 16 amino acids. Germline loops: CDR1 DFQATT, CDR2 SNEGSKA (reference sequence). The CDR3: CSATLITGGSTDTQYF. In nucleotides, the CDR3 is TGCAGTGCTACATTAATCACAGGGGGGAGCACAGATACGCAGTATTTT.

The CDR3 region is CATSSGTRAGELFF. The CDR3 coding sequence is TGTGCCACCAGTTCCGGGACGCGCGCCGGGGAGCTGTTTTTT. The V and J genes are TRBV24-1 and TRBJ2-2; TRBD1 or TRBD2 may be the D gene (5 bases each). Germline V CDR1 and CDR2: KGHDR, SFDVKD. Trimming left V 6 bases short and J 6 bases short, with 13 bases between. The CDR3 totals 14 residues.

The table lists this clonotype with a few counts. The chain couples TRBV7-9 to TRBJ1-6; possible D gene TRBD1, 6 bases. Germline values: CDR1 SEHNR, CDR2 FQNEAQ (reference sequence). V was clipped by 7 bases and J by 10 bases, with 17 bases between them. CDR3 size: 14 residues. CDR3 protein: CASTVGGLVSPLHF. The CDR3 DNA follows: TGTGCCAGCACCGTGGGGGGGCTTGTCTCACCCCTCCACTTT.

This clonotype was counted only a few times. The chain carries TRBV7-2 and TRBJ2-7, with D possibly matching TRBD2 (6 bases). Trimming left V 5 bases short and J 4 bases short, with 12 bases between. The CDR3 runs to 13 residues. CDR1 SGHTA and CDR2 FQGNSA come from the germline V gene. CDR3 amino acids: CASSTNRGYEQYF. The CDR3, as DNA: TGTGCCAGCAGCACGAACCGGGGGTACGAGCAGTACTTC.

The genes are TRBV20-1 and TRBJ2-4, with D unclear. V was clipped by 6 bases and J by 8 bases, with 20 bases between them. Germline V gene lookup returns CDR1 DFQATT and CDR2 SNEGSKA (reference sequence). There are 14 residues in the CDR3. The CDR3 is CSAQSGSSTDIQYF. The CDR3 DNA follows: TGCAGTGCCCAATCGGGCAGTTCAACGGACATTCAGTACTTC.

This chain connects TRBV7-9 to TRBJ1-1; maybe TRBD1 (6 bases). V dropped 6 bases and J dropped 1 base, with 21 bases sitting between them. This CDR3 region has 17 residues. The germline CDR1 and CDR2 sequences are SEHNR and FQNEAQ (reference sequence). Here the CDR3 reads CASSSGRDTNSNTEAFF. As DNA, the CDR3 is TGTGCCAGCAGTTCCGGACGGGACACCAATTCGAACACTGAAGCTTTCTTT.

This chain joins TRBV29-1 and TRBJ1-1; D not certain. Trimming removed 3 bases at V and 0 bases at J, with 8 bases between. The CDR3 contains 13 residues. CDR1 is SQVTM and CDR2 is ANQGSEA in the germline V gene. The CDR3 coding sequence is TGCAGCGTTGACGCAAGCATGAACACTGAAGCTTTCTTT. Translation: CSVDASMNTEAFF.

This clonotype was counted only a few times. The rearrangement joins TRBV6-5 to TRBJ2-7, with 8 nucleotides matching TRBD1. The junction had 7 bases not matched to a gene; V was cut back by 6 bases and J by 6 bases. The CDR3 extends over 13 amino acids. Germline V gene data show CDR1 as MNHEY and CDR2 as SVGAGI. CDR3 sequence reads: CASRRTGKSEQYF. CDR3 nucleotide sequence: TGTGCCAGCAGAAGGACAGGGAAGTCCGAGCAGTACTTC.

This sequence joins TRBV12-3 or TRBV12-4 and TRBJ1-1; D ambiguous. The V end lost 7 bases, the J end lost 3 bases, and 15 bases lay between the germline ends. The CDR3 contains 14 residues. CDR3 amino acids: CASKGSSGHTEAFF. CDR3 nucleotide sequence: TGTGCCAGCAAGGGTAGTTCCGGGCACACTGAAGCTTTCTTT.

This clonotype was recorded many times. The chain employs TRBV10-3 and TRBJ2-1; D remains ambiguous. CDR3 length equals 12 residues. The V end was cut by 4 bases, the J end by 8 bases, with 9 bases between. Germline CDR1 is ENHRY and CDR2 is SYGVKD. The CDR3 sequence is CAISAIRDEQFF. CDR3 nucleotides: TGTGCCATCAGTGCAATCCGCGATGAGCAGTTCTTC.

The CDR3 DNA reads as TGTGCCATCAGTCGGGACAGGGGCTCCACAGATACGCAGTATTTT. Translated: CAISRDRGSTDTQYF. The rearrangement links TRBV10-3 to TRBJ2-3; 10 bases match TRBD1. The V gene's germline CDR1 is ENHRY and CDR2 SYGVKD. J lost 2 bases, V lost 5 bases, and 4 bases had no gene match. The CDR3 runs 15 residues.

Only one count was recorded for this clonotype. The chain combines TRBV6-6 with TRBJ1-1; tentative D call: TRBD1 (6 bases). Germline values: CDR1 MNHNY, CDR2 SVGAGI (reference sequence). Trimming cost V 6 bases and J 4 bases, with 18 bases left between them. CDR3 length: 15 amino acids. CDR3 amino acids: CASRSQGRLGTEAFF. In DNA, the CDR3 is TGTGCCAGCAGGTCGCAGGGGCGGTTGGGCACTGAAGCTTTCTTT.

The gene calls are TRBV10-3 and TRBJ1-1; D is unclear. The V gene's germline CDR1 is ENHRY and CDR2 SYGVKD. V dropped 8 bases and J dropped 1 base, with 11 bases sitting between them. The CDR3 runs to 13 residues. Here the CDR3 reads CAISQLPNTEAFF. The CDR3 bases are TGTGCCATCTCACAGCTACCGAACACTGAAGCTTTCTTT.

The rearrangement uses TRBV28 and TRBJ2-3; D call uncertain. CDR3 length: 12 residues. Germline V gene sequence: CDR1 MDHEN, CDR2 SYDVKM. V dropped 4 bases and J dropped 3 bases, with 5 bases sitting between them. The CDR3 DNA sequence: TGTGCCAGCAGTTATGCGACAGATACGCAGTATTTT. This encodes CASSYATDTQYF. The full variable domain, its missing parts supplied by reference TRBV28 and TRBJ2-3, is DVKVTQSSRYLVKRTGEKVFLECVQDMDHENMFWYRQDPGLGLRLIYFSYDVKMKEKGDIPEGYSVSREKKERFSLILESASTNQTSMYLCASSYATDTQYFGPGTRLTVL.

The chain carries TRBV4-2 and TRBJ2-7, with D hard to call. This CDR3 is 15 amino acids long. Deletions cut 0 bases from V and 2 bases from J, with 11 bases between. Per the germline V gene, CDR1 is LGHNA and CDR2 is YNFKEQ. The CDR3 nucleotides are TGTGCCAGCAGCCAAGATGGTATGGGTACCTACGAGCAGTACTTC. Its translation is CASSQDGMGTYEQYF.

The chain has TRBV29-1 and TRBJ1-1, with 7 bases fitting TRBD1. The CDR3 covers 13 residues. The germline CDR1 and CDR2 sequences are SQVTM and ANQGSEA. The J segment lost 1 base and the V segment lost 7 bases, leaving 6 bases of the junction unmatched. The CDR3 nucleotides read TGCAGCGGGACAGGATGGGAGAACACTGAAGCTTTCTTT. It translates to CSGTGWENTEAFF.